These 14 T cell receptor beta chains were sequenced from one sample in a study of blood T cells in healthy people across ages. A second about 7 to 12 cycle PCR used barcoded and J-beta primers. TCRdb independently ran MiXCR on the 5' RACE reads; one entry per CDR3 protein. The sample holds about 1.5 million distinct CDR3 sequences; approximately 43% are singletons and the top ten take 4%. What was sequenced was blood. The source of these receptors is a woman younger than 30 in good health.

The chain has TRBV12-3 or TRBV12-4 and TRBJ1-2; the D gene is possibly TRBD1 (5 bases). The V end was cut by 7 bases, the J end by 5 bases, with 17 bases between. CDR3 length: 14 residues. The CDR3 spells CASKPGAEVYGYTF. DNA for the CDR3: TGTGCCAGCAAACCCGGGGCTGAGGTGTATGGCTACACCTTC.

V and J are TRBV6-5 and TRBJ1-1; D might be TRBD1 (5 bases). This CDR3 has 16 residues. Trimming took off 3 bases at V and 2 bases at J, with 16 bases between the two ends. Germline V CDR1 and CDR2: MNHEY, SVGAGI. The CDR3 is CASSYWGAGLNTEAFF. DNA of the CDR3: TGTGCCAGCAGTTATTGGGGAGCGGGACTTAACACTGAAGCTTTCTTT.

This clonotype was detected only a few times. This chain links TRBV4-3 with TRBJ2-1; 11 nucleotides align to TRBD2. The germline V gene encodes CDR1 LGHNA and CDR2 YSLEER. V gave up 0 bases and J gave up 4 bases; unmatched junction bases: 8. This CDR3 has 18 amino acids. The CDR3 DNA reads TGCGCCAGCAGCCAAGATCCCGACCTAGCGGGGGGATACAATGAGCAGTTCTTC. Translating it yields CASSQDPDLAGGYNEQFF.

This clonotype has a single count. This rearrangement joins TRBV7-9 to TRBJ1-1, with D perhaps TRBD1 (6 bases). This CDR3 region has 15 residues. In germline, CDR1 is SEHNR, CDR2 FQNEAQ (reference sequence). V was clipped by 3 bases and J by 4 bases, with 15 bases between them. CDR3 DNA: TGTGCCAGCAGCTTCCGGCAGGGGCGGCTCACTGAAGCTTTCTTT. It codes for CASSFRQGRLTEAFF.

The gene calls are TRBV12-3 or TRBV12-4 and TRBJ2-1; D is possibly TRBD1 (6 bases). The CDR3 consists of 12 residues. Trimming removed 3 bases from V and 12 bases from J, with 12 bases in between. CDR3 nucleotide sequence: TGTGCCAGCAGTTTGGGGGCGGTAAGGCAGTTCTTC. It encodes CASSLGAVRQFF.

This clonotype came up once. Relative to the germline gene, one junction end is altered; a read error may explain this. The chain uses TRBV4-2 and TRBJ2-3; possibly TRBD1 for D (6 bases). The CDR3 has 16 residues. CDR1 is LGHNA, CDR2 YNFKEQ, per germline. The CDR3 sequence: CASSQDMGAGTETQYF. DNA for the CDR3: TGCGCCAGCAGCCAAGATATGGGGGCTGGCACAGAGACGCAGTATTTT.

The chain has TRBV6-5 and TRBJ2-4, with D unresolved. V dropped 1 base and J dropped 13 bases, with 14 bases sitting between them. CDR3 length equals 13 residues. Germline V gene data show CDR1 as MNHEY and CDR2 as SVGAGI. The CDR3 sequence: CASSYYNAGRQYF. In DNA, the CDR3 is TGTGCCAGCAGTTACTATAATGCAGGCAGGCAGTACTTC.

The sample holds a few counts of this clonotype. For the CDR3, the DNA is TGTGCCAGCAGCTTAGGAGGGCGCGTGTTTAGGGAGACCCAGTACTTC. Amino acids: CASSLGGRVFRETQYF. This rearrangement joins TRBV7-2 to TRBJ2-5; possible D gene TRBD2, 5 bases. Germline V gives CDR1 SGHTA, CDR2 FQGNSA. V lost 1 base and J lost 5, with 17 bases in between. CDR3 length: 16 residues.

The CDR3 sequence is CASSTTQGVFTGYTF. The CDR3 DNA sequence: TGTGCCAGCAGCACTACGCAGGGGGTCTTTACTGGCTACACCTTC. This sequence joins TRBV7-2 and TRBJ1-2; 7 bases map to TRBD1. This CDR3 spans 15 amino acids. V trimming: 5 bases; J trimming: 7 bases; junction bases outside the gene matches: 13. Germline CDR1 and CDR2: SGHTA and FQGNSA.

On this clonotype: One end of the junction is discordant with germline, which a read error may explain. The J gene is TRBJ2-4, the V gene TRBV6-2 or TRBV6-3; 12 nucleotides agree with TRBD2. TRBJ2-7 matches the DNA end more closely, so the J call is doubtful. Looked up from germline, CDR1 is MNHEY and CDR2 is SVGEGT. There are 16 residues in the CDR3. This CDR3 reads CVSSYSRTSGDYEQYF. As DNA, the CDR3 is TGTGTCAGCAGTTACTCGAGGACTAGCGGGGACTACGAGCAGTACTTC.

The chain has TRBV7-9 and TRBJ2-3; D might be TRBD2 (6 bases). This CDR3 comprises 13 residues. Germline values: CDR1 SEHNR, CDR2 FQNEAQ (reference sequence). Trimming left V 5 bases short and J 5 bases short, with 11 bases between. The CDR3 nucleotides are TGTGCCAGCAGCCAATTGGAGGGAGATACGCAGTATTTT. This encodes CASSQLEGDTQYF. Combining the CDR3 with reference TRBV7-9 and TRBJ2-3 gives the whole variable domain DTGVSQNPRHKITKRGQNVTFRCDPISEHNRLYWYRQTLGQGPEFLTYFQNEAQLEKSRLLSDRFSAERPKGSFSTLEIQRTEQGDSAMYLCASSQLEGDTQYFGPGTRLTVL.

This rearrangement joins TRBV20-1 to TRBJ2-7, with 10 bases that match TRBD2. J was trimmed by 3 bases and V by 0 bases; bases with no gene match: 5. Per germline, CDR1 DFQATT and CDR2 SNEGSKA (reference sequence). This CDR3 spans 15 amino acids. The CDR3: CSARDYVAGGYEQYF. CDR3 sequence (DNA): TGCAGTGCTAGAGATTATGTAGCGGGAGGCTACGAGCAGTACTTC.

This clonotype was observed a handful of times. CDR3 in DNA: TGTGCCAGCAGTTGGAGCGGGAATAGTCTCTACGAGCAGTACTTC. Translation gives CASSWSGNSLYEQYF. V gene TRBV27 combines with J gene TRBJ2-7; 7 bases are shared with TRBD2. The CDR3 runs 15 residues. Trimming took 4 bases from V and 3 from J; bases not matched to a gene: 9. CDR1 is MNHEY, CDR2 SMNVEV, per germline (reference sequence).

This chain joins TRBV7-8 and TRBJ2-7; TRBD2 agrees at 16 bases. The J call may not be correct, given that the DNA end is closer to TRBJ2-5. The CDR3 runs 19 residues. In germline, CDR1 is SGHVS, CDR2 FQNEAQ. CDR3 DNA: TGTGCCAGCAGCTTCCGAACCGGGACTAGCGGGAGGGCCGCCGAGACCCAGTACTTC. Protein product: CASSFRTGTSGRAAETQYF.